The source of this T cell receptor beta chain is a study of T cells in Graves' hyperthyroidism and ophthalmopathy. What was amplified from RNA transcripts were TCR beta CDR3 regions. A set of HTBI primers served as the primers for a first-round RT-PCR of the TCR CDR3. TCRdb reprocessed the multiplex PCR reads via MiXCR and lists one record per CDR3 protein. This sample yields some 570,000 distinct CDR3 sequences, of which over 15% are seen a single time; roughly 18% belongs to the top ten. This clonotype was observed at least ten times. The CDR3 length is 15 residues. V dropped 6 bases and J dropped 6; count of bases not matched to a gene: 12. Germline V gives CDR1 MNHNS, CDR2 SASEGT.

The clonotype originates from a woman aged 18 to 35 with Graves' ophthalmopathy. This sequence joins TRBV6-1 and TRBJ1-2; 8 bases are a match to TRBD1. The sample consisted of blood. The CDR3: CASSINQDRGNGYTF. CDR3 in DNA: TGTGCCAGCAGCATAAATCAAGACAGGGGCAATGGCTACACCTTC.